This entry features one T cell receptor (beta chain) sequence. Its antigen is currently unknown. Whole-blood total RNA was extracted without T cell sorting. From its re-call of the 5' RACE reads, TCRdb lists each CDR3 protein once, without DNA. The sample shows about 440,000 distinct CDR3 sequences, and roughly 2.3% sits with its ten largest clones. Per germline, CDR1 DFQATT and CDR2 SNEGSKA (reference sequence). The CDR3 covers 13 residues. This entry comes from a study of monozygotic twins with inflammatory bowel disease. Findings of the study overall: IBD patients showed reduced TCRbeta diversity (inverse Simpson) versus healthy co-twins. People with IBD had fewer clonotypes in common with others than healthy twins did, especially with disease activity.

The V and J genes are TRBV20-1 and TRBJ2-5; TCRdb's D gene call, TRBD2, goes unchecked for lack of DNA. What was sequenced was blood. This sequence was found in a human donor with ulcerative colitis or Crohn's disease, or a healthy co-twin of an affected twin (not recorded which). The CDR3 sequence: CSASRTRGETQYF.